Each of the 3 T cell receptor beta chains below was sequenced from the same sample in a study of technical replicates of blood from a handful of donors. Assay used: immunoSEQ multiplex PCR; TCRdb lists only in-frame clones, some missing. The sample shows 95,000 to 100,000 clones, roughly 95% of them seen only once. What was sequenced was T cells isolated from PBMCs. The receptor set was obtained from a human donor in good health.

CDR3 nucleotide sequence: TGTGCCAGCAGTGTGAGGACTAGCGGGAGGATGGAGACCCAGTACTTC. It specifies CASSVRTSGRMETQYF. V usage is TRBV25-1 and J usage is TRBJ2-5; TRBD2 aligns across 14 bases. The CDR3 has 16 amino acids. J was trimmed by 5 bases and V by 4 bases; bases with no gene match: 6. The germline V gene encodes CDR1 MGHDK and CDR2 SYGVNS.

The chain couples TRBV6-6 to TRBJ2-7, with TRBD2 matching over 7 bases. With 6 bases clipped from V and 2 bases from J, the junction kept 10 bases outside the gene matches. The CDR3 is made up of 15 amino acids. Germline-derived CDR1 and CDR2 are MNHNY and SVGAGI (reference sequence). In DNA, the CDR3 is TGTGCCAGCAGCCTAGACATGGCGGGAGCCTACGAGCAGTACTTC. Encoded protein: CASSLDMAGAYEQYF.

The rearrangement joins TRBV13 to TRBJ2-7, with 9 bases identical to TRBD2. V was pared by 5 bases and J by 4 bases, with 9 bases of the junction left unmatched. The CDR3 loop spans 15 amino acids. Per germline, CDR1 PRHDT and CDR2 FYEKMQ (reference sequence). The DNA for the CDR3 is TGTGCCAGCAGCCCGCCGCGACTAGCGGTATACGAGCAGTACTTC. This encodes CASSPPRLAVYEQYF.